Below, 27 T cell receptor beta chains from the same sample are listed, as sequenced in a study of T cell changes during pregnancy in multiple sclerosis. Using immunoSEQ multiplex PCR, the repertoire was profiled, and TCRdb retains in-frame clones only, with some absent. The data show tens of thousands of clones, 80% to 95% seen once. Source: peripheral blood, taken in the first trimester of pregnancy. These receptors were taken from a female donor with multiple sclerosis, enrolled in a pregnancy study.

This chain uses TRBV9 with TRBJ1-6; 7 bases match TRBD1. The CDR3 sequence is 14 residues long. Trimming took 3 bases from V and 5 from J; bases not matched to a gene: 2. The germline gives CDR1 SGDLS, CDR2 YYNGEE. The CDR3 region is CASSETGNNSPLHF. The CDR3 DNA sequence: TGTGCCAGCAGCGAGACAGGGAATAATTCACCCCTCCACTTT.

The chain recombines TRBV7-2 with TRBJ2-3, with 8 bases matching TRBD2. The J segment lost 4 bases and the V segment lost 5 bases, leaving 5 bases of the junction unmatched. Germline assignment: CDR1 SGHTA and CDR2 FQGNSA. This CDR3 is built from 14 residues. CDR3 in DNA: TGTGCCAGCAGCCCGGGACTAGTGGCAGATACGCAGTATTTT. Translation gives CASSPGLVADTQYF.

This sequence joins TRBV13 and TRBJ2-5, with D perhaps TRBD1 (6 bases). Trimming shortened V by 6 bases and J by 5 bases, and 10 bases separated the two germline ends. From germline, CDR1 is PRHDT and CDR2 FYEKMQ (reference sequence). The CDR3 is 12 amino acids. In DNA form, the CDR3 reads TGTGCCAGCAGTTTCCAGGGGGAGACCCAGTACTTC. Protein sequence: CASSFQGETQYF.

The chain recombines TRBV15 with TRBJ1-2; unclear D gene. The CDR3 is made up of 14 amino acids. The V end lost 7 bases, the J end lost 2 bases, and 14 bases lay between the germline ends. Germline V gene lookup returns CDR1 LNHNV and CDR2 YYDKDF (reference sequence). The CDR3, as DNA: TGTGCCACCACTCCCGAGAGGGAGAACTATGGCTACACCTTC. This translates into CATTPERENYGYTF.

CDR3 sequence reads: CASSSPGQVWLGYTF. The CDR3 DNA reads as TGTGCCAGCAGCTCGCCGGGACAGGTTTGGTTGGGCTACACCTTC. The J gene is TRBJ1-2, the V gene TRBV7-2, with 8 positions matching TRBD1. Per germline, CDR1 SGHTA and CDR2 FQGNSA. V lost 4 bases to trimming and J lost 8 bases; unmatched junction nucleotides: 12. The CDR3 contains 15 residues.

This rearrangement joins TRBV28 to TRBJ1-5; TRBD1 might be the D (6 bases). The CDR3 is made up of 17 amino acids. Germline assignment: CDR1 MDHEN and CDR2 SYDVKM. Between the trimmed V and J ends, which lost 1 base and 0 bases, there was a span of 13 bases. The CDR3 coding sequence is TGTGCCAGCAGTTTATCCCCGGGACAACCTAGCAATCAGCCCCAGCATTTT. Protein sequence: CASSLSPGQPSNQPQHF.

The V and J genes are TRBV19 and TRBJ1-1; D is possibly TRBD1 (6 bases). CDR3 length: 15 residues. V was trimmed by 6 bases and J by 8 bases, leaving 22 bases between them. Germline V gene lookup returns CDR1 LNHDA and CDR2 SQIVND (reference sequence). CDR3 amino acids: CASRGPSLGAVEAFF. CDR3 DNA sequence: TGTGCCAGTAGAGGACCCTCGTTGGGGGCGGTAGAAGCTTTCTTT.

Many counts were recorded for this clone. The chain employs TRBV6-6 and TRBJ2-2, with 7 nucleotides matching TRBD2. V was pared by 6 bases and J by 3 bases, with 4 bases of the junction left unmatched. The CDR3 loop spans 14 amino acids. The germline V gene has CDR1 MNHNY and CDR2 SVGAGI (reference sequence). Here the CDR3 DNA reads TGTGCCAGCAGACTTACTAGCGACACCGGGGAGCTGTTTTTT. Translating gives CASRLTSDTGELFF.

The J gene is TRBJ2-1, the V gene TRBV4-2; 7 nucleotides line up with TRBD2. The CDR3 is 16 amino acids. Germline V gene sequence: CDR1 LGHNA, CDR2 YNFKEQ. J lost 3 bases, V lost 4 bases, and 9 bases had no gene match. CDR3 nucleotides: TGTGCCAGCAGCCGAGAACTAGCGCCTAACTACAATGAGCAGTTCTTC. Translating it yields CASSRELAPNYNEQFF.

The V gene is TRBV28, the J gene TRBJ2-3; 8 bases agree with TRBD2. Trimming cost V 4 bases and J 2 bases; bases outside gene matches: 11. The CDR3 runs 17 residues. CDR1 MDHEN and CDR2 SYDVKM come from the germline V gene. The CDR3, as DNA: TGTGCCAGCAGTTCCCTATGGAGCGGGAGTATCACAGATACGCAGTATTTT. This encodes CASSSLWSGSITDTQYF.

The chain combines TRBV30 with TRBJ2-7; TRBD1 agrees at 8 bases. The CDR3 is 15 residues long. The J segment lost 3 bases and the V segment lost 1 base, leaving 8 bases of the junction unmatched. Germline assignment: CDR1 GTSNPN and CDR2 SVGIG (reference sequence). The CDR3 here is CAWSAPNRGIYEQYF. CDR3 DNA: TGTGCCTGGAGTGCCCCCAACAGGGGGATCTACGAGCAGTACTTC. Full variable domain (outside the CDR3, taken from reference TRBV30 and TRBJ2-7): SQTIHQWPATLVQPVGSPLSLECTVEGTSNPNLYWYRQAAGRGLQLLFYSVGIGQISSEVPQNLSASRPQDRQFILSSKKLLLSDSGFYLCAWSAPNRGIYEQYFGPGTRLTVT.

The chain links TRBV28 to TRBJ2-1; 12 positions agree with TRBD2. CDR3 size: 23 residues. Germline V gene data show CDR1 as MDHEN and CDR2 as SYDVKM. Losses at the gene ends were 0 bases for V and 7 bases for J; bases not matched to a gene: 25. The CDR3 sequence: CASSLWSSANLSSGRAIFNEQFF. The CDR3 DNA sequence: TGTGCCAGCAGTTTATGGTCTAGCGCCAATCTCTCTAGCGGGAGGGCGATATTTAATGAGCAGTTCTTC. Based on the CDR3 plus reference TRBV28 and TRBJ2-1, the full variable domain is DVKVTQSSRYLVKRTGEKVFLECVQDMDHENMFWYRQDPGLGLRLIYFSYDVKMKEKGDIPEGYSVSREKKERFSLILESASTNQTSMYLCASSLWSSANLSSGRAIFNEQFFGPGTRLTVL.

The chain employs TRBV6-4 and TRBJ2-1; D might be TRBD2 (5 bases). V lost 6 bases, J lost 8 bases, and 8 bases lay in between. The CDR3 covers 11 residues. Germline assignment: CDR1 MRHNA and CDR2 SNTAGT. Here the CDR3 DNA reads TGTGCCAGCAGCGAGGGCCATGAGCAGTTCTTC. It translates to CASSEGHEQFF.

The rearrangement uses TRBV5-5 and TRBJ1-1, with D possibly TRBD1 on 6 matching bases. The CDR3 contains 18 residues. V lost 3 bases to trimming and J lost 1 base, with 22 bases between them. Germline loops: CDR1 SGHKS, CDR2 YYEKEE (reference sequence). The CDR3 coding sequence is TGTGCCAGCAGCTCCCTTTGGGGCAGGGGAGGGTGGAACACTGAAGCTTTCTTT. Encoded protein: CASSSLWGRGGWNTEAFF.

This rearrangement joins TRBV4-1 to TRBJ1-3; 8 bases are a match to TRBD1. Germline-derived CDR1 and CDR2 are MGHRA and YSYEKL. The CDR3 has 17 residues. V dropped 1 base and J dropped 0; count of bases not matched to a gene: 5. For the CDR3, the DNA is TGCGCCAGCAGCCAAGGGGACAGGCCCATCTCTGGAAACACCATATATTTT. Translated: CASSQGDRPISGNTIYF.

V gene TRBV9 combines with J gene TRBJ2-7, with D possibly matching TRBD2 (6 bases). CDR3 length equals 12 residues. Per the germline V gene, CDR1 is SGDLS and CDR2 is YYNGEE. Trimming cost V 4 bases and J 4 bases, with 9 bases left between them. The CDR3 region is CASSPAGYEQYF. DNA for the CDR3: TGTGCCAGCAGCCCCGCGGGGTACGAGCAGTACTTC.

This clone was seen a few times. V and J are TRBV19 and TRBJ1-1; perhaps TRBD1 as D (5 bases). There are 14 residues in the CDR3. CDR1 and CDR2 from the germline V gene are LNHDA and SQIVND (reference sequence). Trimming took off 6 bases at V and 6 bases at J, with 17 bases between the two ends. The CDR3 DNA reads as TGTGCCAGTAGGACCAGGGCATTAAGCGCTGAAGCTTTCTTT. Translated, it gives CASRTRALSAEAFF.

J is TRBJ2-1 and V is TRBV7-8; 13 bases match TRBD2. The CDR3 is 18 amino acids. Trimming at V came to 2 bases and at J to 3 bases, leaving 7 bases not matched to a gene. Germline CDR1 is SGHVS and CDR2 is FQNEAQ. The CDR3 protein is CASSLKSLAGGLYNEQFF. CDR3 DNA: TGTGCCAGCAGCTTAAAGTCACTAGCGGGGGGGCTCTACAATGAGCAGTTCTTC. The variable domain in full, with the rest retrieved from reference TRBV7-8 and TRBJ2-1, is GAGVSQSPRYKVAKRGQDVALRCDPISGHVSLFWYQQALGQGPEFLTYFQNEAQLDKSGLPSDRFFAERPEGSVSTLKIQRTQQEDSAVYLCASSLKSLAGGLYNEQFFGPGTRLTVL.

This clone turned up a few times. The rearrangement uses TRBV2 and TRBJ2-7, with TRBD2 matching over 7 bases. With V trimmed by 11 bases and J by 1 base, 14 bases remained unmatched. The CDR3 contains 15 residues. Germline values: CDR1 SNHLY, CDR2 FYNNEI. CDR3 residues: CACELRGSSSYEQYF. CDR3 nucleotides: TGTGCCTGCGAGCTCCGCGGGAGTAGTTCCTACGAGCAGTACTTC.

The V and J genes are TRBV5-1 and TRBJ2-3; weak D call: TRBD1 (6 bases). Trimming left V 4 bases short and J 0 bases short, with 12 bases between. CDR3 size: 15 residues. Germline assignment: CDR1 SGHRS and CDR2 YFSETQ. The CDR3 protein is CASSRGQQSTDTQYF. CDR3 nucleotides: TGCGCCAGCAGCAGGGGACAACAAAGCACAGATACGCAGTATTTT.

This rearrangement joins TRBV28 to TRBJ2-2; the match to TRBD2 covers 7 bases. V lost 6 bases and J lost 5; bases outside the gene matches: 18. Germline CDR1 and CDR2: MDHEN and SYDVKM. The CDR3 is 18 amino acids. CDR3 coding DNA: TGTGCCAGCAGCCTTTGGAGTGGAGGAATCGGGAGGACCGGGGAGCTGTTTTTT. Protein sequence: CASSLWSGGIGRTGELFF.

CDR3 residues: CASSHSYSYEQYF. The CDR3 nucleotides read TGCGCCAGCAGCCACTCTTACTCCTACGAGCAGTACTTC. The rearrangement links TRBV4-3 to TRBJ2-7; D is unclear. Germline-derived CDR1 and CDR2 are LGHNA and YSLEER. V was cut by 3 bases and J by 0 bases, with 6 bases left in between. CDR3 size: 13 residues.

V and J are TRBV27 and TRBJ2-7, with a tentative D call TRBD1 (5 bases). Germline V lookup: CDR1 MNHEY, CDR2 SMNVEV (reference sequence). The CDR3 totals 13 residues. Trimming removed 4 bases from V and 3 bases from J, with 10 bases in between. CDR3 amino acids: CASSYRQYYEQYF. In nucleotides, the CDR3 is TGTGCCAGCAGTTACCGACAGTACTACGAGCAGTACTTC.

The chain recombines TRBV28 with TRBJ2-2, with 9 bases fitting TRBD2. The V gene's germline CDR1 is MDHEN and CDR2 SYDVKM. This CDR3 has 16 amino acids. Germline trimming cut 2 bases from V and 2 bases from J; bases unmatched to any gene: 3. This chain's CDR3 is CASSLLAGTNTGELFF. In DNA form, the CDR3 reads TGTGCCAGCAGTTTACTAGCGGGAACCAACACCGGGGAGCTGTTTTTT. Variable domain in full (rest from reference TRBV28 and TRBJ2-2): DVKVTQSSRYLVKRTGEKVFLECVQDMDHENMFWYRQDPGLGLRLIYFSYDVKMKEKGDIPEGYSVSREKKERFSLILESASTNQTSMYLCASSLLAGTNTGELFFGEGSRLTVL.

The chain couples TRBV5-1 to TRBJ1-2; TRBD1 matches at 10 bases. The CDR3 has 18 amino acids. The trim removed 2 bases at V and 3 bases at J, leaving 13 bases unmatched. Germline V lookup: CDR1 SGHRS, CDR2 YFSETQ. CDR3 nucleotide sequence: TGCGCCAGCAGCTTAAACTTGACAGGGGGCGTAAGGGACTATGGCTACACCTTC. This sequence encodes CASSLNLTGGVRDYGYTF.

The rearrangement links TRBV5-1 to TRBJ2-1; 14 nucleotides align to TRBD2. Germline-derived CDR1 and CDR2 are SGHRS and YFSETQ. The trim removed 7 bases at V and 3 bases at J, leaving 9 bases unmatched. The CDR3 length is 17 residues. The CDR3 protein is CASAIGGTSGSYNEQFF. The CDR3, as DNA: TGCGCCAGCGCTATAGGAGGGACTAGCGGGAGCTACAATGAGCAGTTCTTC.

This rearrangement joins TRBV4-1 to TRBJ1-4, with 11 nucleotides matching TRBD1. This CDR3 region has 15 residues. Germline trimming cut 5 bases from V and 7 bases from J; bases unmatched to any gene: 6. Germline CDR1 reads MGHRA; CDR2 reads YSYEKL. CDR3: CASSGQGATGEKLFF. CDR3 DNA sequence: TGCGCCAGCAGCGGACAGGGGGCTACTGGTGAAAAACTGTTTTTT.